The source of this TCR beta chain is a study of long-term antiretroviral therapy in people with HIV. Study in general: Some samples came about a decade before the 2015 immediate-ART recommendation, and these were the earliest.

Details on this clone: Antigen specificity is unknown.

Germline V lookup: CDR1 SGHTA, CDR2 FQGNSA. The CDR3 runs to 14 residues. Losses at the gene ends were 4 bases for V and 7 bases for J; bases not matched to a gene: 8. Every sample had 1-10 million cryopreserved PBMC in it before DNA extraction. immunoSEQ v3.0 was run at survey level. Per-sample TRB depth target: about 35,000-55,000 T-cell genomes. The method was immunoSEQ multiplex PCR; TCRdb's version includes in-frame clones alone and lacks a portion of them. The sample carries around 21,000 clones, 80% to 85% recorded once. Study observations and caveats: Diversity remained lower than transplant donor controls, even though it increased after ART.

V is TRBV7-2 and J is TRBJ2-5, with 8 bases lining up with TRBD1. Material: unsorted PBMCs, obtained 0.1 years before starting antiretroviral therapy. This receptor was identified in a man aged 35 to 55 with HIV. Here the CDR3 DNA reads TGTGCCAGCAGCTCTAACAGGGGGTGGGGGACCCAGTACTTC. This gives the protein CASSSNRGWGTQYF. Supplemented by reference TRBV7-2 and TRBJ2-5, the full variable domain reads GAGVSQSPSNKVTEKGKDVELRCDPISGHTALYWYRQSLGQGLEFLIYFQGNSAPDKSGLPSDRFSAERTGGSVSTLTIQRTQQEDSAVYLCASSSNRGWGTQYFGPGTRLLVL.